Below are 14 T cell receptor beta chains sequenced from a single sample in a study of T cells after yellow fever vaccination. TCRdb passed the 5' RACE reads through MiXCR, listing each CDR3 protein once. Of under 350,000 distinct CDR3 sequences in the sample, about 4% are singletons; the top ten hold about 26%. Sequencing was performed on PBMCs, taken 5 days after the yellow fever booster vaccination. The source is a man younger than 35 who received the YFV17D yellow fever vaccine.

This clonotype was counted only a few times. V usage is TRBV20-1 and J usage is TRBJ1-5, with D tentatively TRBD1 (5 bases). CDR1 is DFQATT, CDR2 SNEGSKA, per germline (reference sequence). V was clipped by 6 bases and J by 0 bases, with 9 bases between them. The CDR3 runs 13 residues. The CDR3 DNA sequence: TGCAGTGCACAGGAGGATAGCAATCAGCCCCAGCATTTT. Amino acids: CSAQEDSNQPQHF.

There are many counts of this clonotype. The rearrangement joins TRBV5-1 to TRBJ2-3; TRBD2 matches 9 bases. Germline loops: CDR1 SGHRS, CDR2 YFSETQ. The CDR3 has 14 amino acids. V shed 4 bases and J 5 bases; nucleotides not matched to a gene: 5. CDR3 protein: CASSPLSGGDTQYF. The CDR3 nucleotides read TGCGCCAGCAGCCCGCTTAGCGGGGGAGATACGCAGTATTTT.

There are a few counts of this clonotype. The rearrangement joins TRBV6-2 or TRBV6-3 to TRBJ2-3, with D perhaps assigned TRBD1 or TRBD2 (5 bases each). The CDR3 is 15 residues long. V shed 7 bases and J shed 4 bases, with 18 bases lying between them. Germline values: CDR1 MNHEY, CDR2 SVGEGT. The CDR3 sequence is CASNYGLRTPDTQYF. CDR3 coding DNA: TGTGCCAGCAACTACGGACTGAGGACACCAGATACGCAGTATTTT.

In its sample, this clonotype was seen a few times. This sequence joins TRBV15 and TRBJ2-3; D not certain. This CDR3 has 13 residues. V was pared by 0 bases and J by 6 bases, with 7 bases between. Germline V lookup: CDR1 LNHNV, CDR2 YYDKDF (reference sequence). The DNA for the CDR3 is TGTGCCACCAGCAGAGAAATGCCCGATACGCAGTATTTT. It specifies CATSREMPDTQYF.

In its sample, this clonotype was seen many times. The rearrangement joins TRBV5-1 to TRBJ2-5; D not resolved. V was trimmed by 0 bases and J by 3 bases, leaving 9 bases between them. Per germline, CDR1 SGHRS and CDR2 YFSETQ. This CDR3 is 14 amino acids long. CDR3 residues: CASSLGNGEETQYF. The CDR3 DNA is TGCGCCAGCAGCTTGGGGAATGGAGAAGAGACCCAGTACTTC. The complete variable domain, with remaining parts taken from reference TRBV5-1 and TRBJ2-5, reads KAGVTQTPRYLIKTRGQQVTLSCSPISGHRSVSWYQQTPGQGLQFLFEYFSETQRNKGNFPGRFSGRQFSNSRSEMNVSTLELGDSALYLCASSLGNGEETQYFGPGTRLLVL.

Of note for this clonotype: A much larger clone differs from this one at a single base, so this may be a read error. This chain joins TRBV10-3 and TRBJ2-2, with TRBD2 matching over 12 bases. CDR1 ENHRY and CDR2 SYGVKD come from the germline V gene. This CDR3 is 15 amino acids long. The CDR3 loop is CAIRRLAGDSGELIF. In nucleotides, the CDR3 is TGTGCCATCAGGCGACTAGCGGGGGACAGCGGGGAGCTGATTTTT.

This clonotype came up a few times. The chain combines TRBV9 with TRBJ1-1; D unresolved. Germline CDR1 SGDLS, CDR2 YYNGEE. Trimming removed 4 bases at V and 5 bases at J, with 18 bases between. The CDR3 loop spans 15 amino acids. DNA of the CDR3: TGTGCCAGCAGCCCCCCCCACCTCCGGGGAACTGAAGCTTTCTTT. Encoded protein: CASSPPHLRGTEAFF.

This clonotype has ten or more counts. The V call is TRBV24-1, the J call TRBJ2-3; a weak D match, TRBD1 (5 bases). This CDR3 region has 13 residues. Trimming removed 3 bases at V and 3 bases at J, with 6 bases between. Germline assignment: CDR1 KGHDR and CDR2 SFDVKD. The CDR3 DNA sequence: TGTGCCACCAGTGATCGACAGACAGATACGCAGTATTTT. It specifies CATSDRQTDTQYF.

This rearrangement joins TRBV6-2 or TRBV6-3 to TRBJ1-2, with D unclear. The V and J ends lost 0 bases and 8 bases respectively, with 16 bases between them. Germline V gene lookup returns CDR1 MNHEY and CDR2 SVGEGT. The CDR3 length is 15 residues. The CDR3 DNA reads TGTGCCAGCAGTTACTCCTGGGCCCAAACATGGGGCTACACCTTC. Amino acid sequence: CASSYSWAQTWGYTF.

This clonotype was counted ten times or more. This chain connects TRBV10-2 to TRBJ1-5; 7 bases align to TRBD1. V lost 6 bases and J lost 5; bases outside the gene matches: 10. The CDR3 totals 15 residues. The V gene's germline CDR1 is WSHSY and CDR2 SAAADI. The CDR3 protein is CASSEGQTGYQPQHF. The CDR3 region has the DNA TGCGCCAGCAGCGAGGGACAGACGGGTTATCAGCCCCAGCATTTT.

Only a few counts were recorded for this clonotype. The chain uses TRBV18 and TRBJ2-7; D possibly corresponds to TRBD2 (5 bases). Germline CDR1 KGHSH, CDR2 LQKENI. V lost 0 bases and J lost 2, with 11 bases in between. CDR3 length: 15 amino acids. The CDR3 spells CASSPPSAETYEQYF. DNA for the CDR3: TGTGCCAGCTCACCACCTAGCGCGGAAACCTACGAGCAGTACTTC. The whole variable domain, filled in from reference TRBV18 and TRBJ2-7, reads NAGVMQNPRHLVRRRGQEARLRCSPMKGHSHVYWYRQLPEEGLKFMVYLQKENIIDESGMPKERFSAEFPKEGPSILRIQQVVRGDSAAYFCASSPPSAETYEQYFGPGTRLTVT.

This clonotype was picked up many times. V usage is TRBV6-2 or TRBV6-3 and J usage is TRBJ2-4; the D is unclear. V was shortened by 0 bases and J by 0 bases, with 9 bases between the two germline ends. From germline, CDR1 is MNHEY and CDR2 SVGEGT. The CDR3 loop spans 16 amino acids. The CDR3 loop reads CASSYSVELAKNIQYF. The CDR3 region has the DNA TGTGCCAGCAGTTACTCGGTGGAGCTAGCCAAAAACATTCAGTACTTC.

This clonotype was counted ten times or more. The J gene is TRBJ1-2, the V gene TRBV3-1; a possible D gene is TRBD1 (5 bases). CDR3 length equals 14 residues. Trimming shortened V by 0 bases and J by 7 bases, and 12 bases separated the two germline ends. Germline CDR1 is LGHDT and CDR2 is YNNKEL (reference sequence). CDR3 in amino acids: CASSQEGGWRGYTF. In nucleotides, the CDR3 is TGTGCCAGCAGCCAAGAGGGGGGTTGGCGTGGCTACACCTTC.

This clonotype was observed at least ten times. The chain recombines TRBV23-1 with TRBJ1-2; D is possibly TRBD1 (6 bases). TRBV23-1 qualifies as an ORF whose function is uncertain. The length of the CDR3 is 17 residues. V dropped 0 bases and J dropped 4 bases, with 18 bases sitting between them. CDR3 nucleotides: TGCGCCAGCAGTCAATCGGGGCCGGAGGACAGCCTCTATGGCTACACCTTC. This gives the protein CASSQSGPEDSLYGYTF.